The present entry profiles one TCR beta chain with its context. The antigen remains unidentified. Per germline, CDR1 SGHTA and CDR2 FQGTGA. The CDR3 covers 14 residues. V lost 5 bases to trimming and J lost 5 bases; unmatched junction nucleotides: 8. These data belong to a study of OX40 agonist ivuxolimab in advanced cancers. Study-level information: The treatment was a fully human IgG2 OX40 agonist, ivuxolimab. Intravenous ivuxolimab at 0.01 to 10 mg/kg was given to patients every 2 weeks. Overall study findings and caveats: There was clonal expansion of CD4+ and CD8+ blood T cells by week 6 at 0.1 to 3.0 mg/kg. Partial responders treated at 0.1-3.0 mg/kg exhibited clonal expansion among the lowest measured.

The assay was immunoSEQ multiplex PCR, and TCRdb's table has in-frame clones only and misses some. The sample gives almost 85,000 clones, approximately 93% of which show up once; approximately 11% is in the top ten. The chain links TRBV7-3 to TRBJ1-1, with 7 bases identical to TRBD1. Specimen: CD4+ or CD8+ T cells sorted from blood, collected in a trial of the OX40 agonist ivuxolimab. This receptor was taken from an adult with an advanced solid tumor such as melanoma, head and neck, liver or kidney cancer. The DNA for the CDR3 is TGTGCCAGCAGCACAACAGGGGCGCGGACTGAAGCTTTCTTT. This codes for CASSTTGARTEAFF.